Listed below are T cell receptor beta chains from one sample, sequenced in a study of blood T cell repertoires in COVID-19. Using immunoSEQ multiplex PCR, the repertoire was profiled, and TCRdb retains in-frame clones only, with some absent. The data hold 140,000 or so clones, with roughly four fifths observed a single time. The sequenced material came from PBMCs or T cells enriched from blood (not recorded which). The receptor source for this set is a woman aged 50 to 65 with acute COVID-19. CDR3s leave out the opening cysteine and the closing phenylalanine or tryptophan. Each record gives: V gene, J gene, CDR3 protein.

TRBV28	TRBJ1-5	ASSSPLRTGALQPQH
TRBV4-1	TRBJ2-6	ASSQTPGQGSYGANVLT
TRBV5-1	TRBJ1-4	ASSLGHRGGEKLF
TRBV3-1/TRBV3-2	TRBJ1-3	ASSQDRNSGNTIY
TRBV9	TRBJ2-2	ASSSEIAGKDTGELF
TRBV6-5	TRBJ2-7	ASSQQEGANEQY
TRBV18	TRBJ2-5	ASSPPGVAGETQY
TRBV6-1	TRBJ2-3	ASSAVLNGGADTQY
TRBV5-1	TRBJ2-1	ASSFFLAGGALNEQF
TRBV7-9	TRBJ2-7	ASSPDRDRYEQY
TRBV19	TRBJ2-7	ASSSDRAYEQY
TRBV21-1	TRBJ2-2	ASSKGASGRRPNTGELF
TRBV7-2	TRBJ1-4	ASSSTTNEKLF
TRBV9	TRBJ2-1	ASSVGGSGSYNEQF
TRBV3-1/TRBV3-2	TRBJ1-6	ASSRGQGAKNSPLH
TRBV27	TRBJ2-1	ASKAGRRSNEQF
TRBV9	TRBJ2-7	ASSPGTSGRAFHGEQY
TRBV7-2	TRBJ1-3	ASSLRSAGSTVAIY
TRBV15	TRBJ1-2	ATSLGKNREDYGYT
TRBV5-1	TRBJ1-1	ASRPQEMNTEAF
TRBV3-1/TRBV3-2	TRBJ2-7	ASSQSHGRFFSSYEQY
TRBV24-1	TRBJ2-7	ATSDRRDRVGREQY
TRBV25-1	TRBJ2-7	ASSATPGGSIAYEQY
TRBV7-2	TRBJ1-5	ASSLGEQGAGQPQH
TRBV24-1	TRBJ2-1	ATRETGAGYNEQF
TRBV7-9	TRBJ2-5	ASRGGDRVSETQY
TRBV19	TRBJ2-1	ASSRLANEQF
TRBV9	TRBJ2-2	ASGLTWASADGELF
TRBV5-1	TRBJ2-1	ASSPGYGGDEQF
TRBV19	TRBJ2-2	ASMARNTGELF
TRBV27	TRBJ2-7	ASSFFPNYEQY
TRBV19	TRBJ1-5	ASGGRGQPQH
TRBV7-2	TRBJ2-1	ASSLEAGLDNEQF
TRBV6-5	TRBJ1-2	ASSYVGTGHYGYT
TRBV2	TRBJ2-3	ASSGTSGSHDTQY
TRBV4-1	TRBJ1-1	ASSQVASFGGAQTEAF
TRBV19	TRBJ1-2	ASSRSTGQLNYGYT
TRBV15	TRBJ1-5	ATSSFLDRGSDQPQH
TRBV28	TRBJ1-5	ASSRGQVYNQPQH
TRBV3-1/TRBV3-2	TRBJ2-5	ASSQDMTSETEETQY
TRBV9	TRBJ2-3	ASSAHRLAGADTQY
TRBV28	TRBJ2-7	ASEGNAYEQY
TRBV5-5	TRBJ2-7	ASSRIQGLSYEQY
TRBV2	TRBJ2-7	ASSVPGLGSEQY
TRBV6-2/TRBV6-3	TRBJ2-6	ASSYGTDPGANVLT
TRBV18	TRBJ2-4	ASSPSDRRDIQY
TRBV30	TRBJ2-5	AWELGARVQY
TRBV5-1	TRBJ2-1	ASSLEPGVYNEQF
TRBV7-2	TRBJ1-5	ASSPTGLSQPQH
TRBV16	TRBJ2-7	ASSQYAATYEQY
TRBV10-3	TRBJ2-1	AISEPTTAGEQF
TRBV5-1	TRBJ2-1	ASSLGWAGGFNEQF
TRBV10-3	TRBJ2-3	AIRQTSGTDTQY
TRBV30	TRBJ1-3	AWTPSAGGMLGNTIY